The T cell receptor beta chain under discussion was sequenced for a study of cytomegalovirus exposure and HLA in healthy donors. Per germline, CDR1 LNHNV and CDR2 YYDKDF (reference sequence). CDR3 length: 16 residues. V was clipped by 3 bases and J by 1 base; unmatched bases: 7. The PCR used 60 Vbeta and 13 Jbeta primers. Method: immunoSEQ multiplex PCR; TCRdb's copy keeps in-frame clones and lacks some. This table lists 56,000 or so clones. The V and J genes are TRBV15 and TRBJ1-2, with 8 bases that match TRBD1. The sequence came from a man aged 35-49 years in good health and CMV-seropositive. Sequenced: PBMCs. The CDR3 bases are TGTGCCACCAGCAGGGTCACAGGGGGAAGTAACTATGGCTACACCTTC. As protein: CATSRVTGGSNYGYTF.